These 11 T cell receptor beta chains share one sample of origin, sequenced in a study of technical replicates of blood from several donors. The data were produced by immunoSEQ multiplex PCR, yet TCRdb's version contains in-frame clones alone and is incomplete. The profile shows approximately 15,000 clones, approximately 80% of them singletons. Specimen: PBMCs. These receptors were taken from a human donor in good health.

The V and J genes are TRBV18 and TRBJ1-5; the D gene is possibly TRBD1 (5 bases). The CDR3 is 14 amino acids. Trimming left V 1 base short and J 7 bases short, with 11 bases between. Germline V gene data show CDR1 as KGHSH and CDR2 as LQKENI. Written as DNA, the CDR3 is TGTGCCAGCTCACCACGGGGCGATCGGCAGCCCCAGCATTTT. Its translation: CASSPRGDRQPQHF.

This clone has a single count. The chain recombines TRBV2 with TRBJ2-4; D may be TRBD2 (5 bases). Germline CDR1 and CDR2: SNHLY and FYNNEI. The CDR3 length is 15 residues. V dropped 7 bases and J dropped 1 base, with 14 bases sitting between them. CDR3: CASISGVVAKNIQYF. CDR3 nucleotide sequence: TGTGCCAGCATTTCCGGGGTGGTGGCCAAAAACATTCAGTACTTC.

V usage is TRBV18 and J usage is TRBJ2-7; tentative D call: TRBD2 (5 bases). This CDR3 contains 14 residues. The V end lost 5 bases, the J end lost 2 bases, and 13 bases lay between the germline ends. Germline V lookup: CDR1 KGHSH, CDR2 LQKENI. CDR3 sequence reads: CASSIGVGAYEQYF. The CDR3 DNA sequence: TGTGCCAGCTCAATAGGAGTCGGGGCCTACGAGCAGTACTTC. The variable domain in full, completed from reference TRBV18 and TRBJ2-7, reads NAGVMQNPRHLVRRRGQEARLRCSPMKGHSHVYWYRQLPEEGLKFMVYLQKENIIDESGMPKERFSAEFPKEGPSILRIQQVVRGDSAAYFCASSIGVGAYEQYFGPGTRLTVT.

The CDR3 loop is CASSFTGGGYGYTF. CDR3 in DNA: TGTGCCAGCAGTTTCACAGGGGGCGGCTATGGCTACACCTTC. The chain joins TRBV28 to TRBJ1-2, with 9 bases matching TRBD1. The CDR3 has 14 residues. Germline V lookup: CDR1 MDHEN, CDR2 SYDVKM. Trimming at V came to 3 bases and at J to 4 bases, leaving 3 bases not matched to a gene.

This clone was recorded only once. The chain couples TRBV7-9 to TRBJ2-2, with D perhaps matching TRBD1 (5 bases). CDR3 length equals 16 residues. From germline, CDR1 is SEHNR and CDR2 FQNEAQ (reference sequence). The V end was cut by 1 base, the J end by 4 bases, with 13 bases between. The CDR3 sequence: CASSLDGALSTGELFF. The DNA for the CDR3 is TGTGCCAGCAGCTTAGATGGGGCTTTGAGCACCGGGGAGCTGTTTTTT. The variable domain in full, with the rest retrieved from reference TRBV7-9 and TRBJ2-2, is DTGVSQNPRHKITKRGQNVTFRCDPISEHNRLYWYRQTLGQGPEFLTYFQNEAQLEKSRLLSDRFSAERPKGSFSTLEIQRTEQGDSAMYLCASSLDGALSTGELFFGEGSRLTVL.

The V gene is TRBV5-1, the J gene TRBJ2-2; D gene unclear. Trimming left V 3 bases short and J 0 bases short, with 6 bases between. Germline V lookup: CDR1 SGHRS, CDR2 YFSETQ. The CDR3 extends over 14 amino acids. In DNA form, the CDR3 reads TGCGCCAGCAGCTCCCTTTCGAACACCGGGGAGCTGTTTTTT. Translating it yields CASSSLSNTGELFF. Full variable domain (outside the CDR3, taken from reference TRBV5-1 and TRBJ2-2): KAGVTQTPRYLIKTRGQQVTLSCSPISGHRSVSWYQQTPGQGLQFLFEYFSETQRNKGNFPGRFSGRQFSNSRSEMNVSTLELGDSALYLCASSSLSNTGELFFGEGSRLTVL.

The rearrangement joins TRBV7-2 to TRBJ2-1; D is possibly TRBD1 (7 bases). CDR3 length: 15 residues. V lost 5 bases and J lost 2, with 13 bases in between. Germline V gene lookup returns CDR1 SGHTA and CDR2 FQGNSA. CDR3 DNA: TGTGCCAGCAGCCCAGCAGGGGGGACCTACAATGAGCAGTTCTTC. Amino acids: CASSPAGGTYNEQFF.

This sequence joins TRBV7-8 and TRBJ2-2; D is uncertain. CDR1 SGHVS and CDR2 FQNEAQ come from the germline V gene. The V gene lost 5 bases and the J gene lost 2 bases, with 6 bases spanning the gap. CDR3 length: 13 residues. The CDR3 region is CASSPINTGELFF. CDR3 in DNA: TGTGCCAGCAGCCCCATCAACACCGGGGAGCTGTTTTTT. The variable domain in full, completed from reference TRBV7-8 and TRBJ2-2, reads GAGVSQSPRYKVAKRGQDVALRCDPISGHVSLFWYQQALGQGPEFLTYFQNEAQLDKSGLPSDRFFAERPEGSVSTLKIQRTQQEDSAVYLCASSPINTGELFFGEGSRLTVL.

The chain links TRBV27 to TRBJ2-2; TRBD1 agrees at 7 bases. CDR3 length: 15 amino acids. Germline trimming cut 4 bases from V and 8 bases from J; bases unmatched to any gene: 10. Per germline, CDR1 MNHEY and CDR2 SMNVEV (reference sequence). The CDR3 sequence: CASSSRQGKWGELFF. The CDR3 nucleotides are TGTGCCAGCAGTTCTAGACAGGGCAAGTGGGGGGAGCTGTTTTTT.

The rearrangement joins TRBV4-1 to TRBJ2-1; 8 bases align to TRBD2. Germline trimming cut 0 bases from V and 2 bases from J; bases unmatched to any gene: 6. The CDR3 is 17 amino acids. Germline V gives CDR1 MGHRA, CDR2 YSYEKL. CDR3 region: CASSQDASGSTYNEQFF. The DNA of the CDR3 is TGCGCCAGCAGCCAAGATGCGAGCGGGAGTACCTACAATGAGCAGTTCTTC.

This clone occurred a few times. V gene TRBV6-4 combines with J gene TRBJ2-7, with TRBD2 identical over 9 bases. In germline, CDR1 is MRHNA, CDR2 SNTAGT. J was trimmed by 5 bases and V by 3 bases; bases with no gene match: 5. This CDR3 contains 14 residues. DNA of the CDR3: TGTGCCAGCAGTGAGAGTAGCGGGAGCCACGAGCAGTACTTC. This encodes CASSESSGSHEQYF.